Below, one T cell receptor beta chain is given with its context. There are 13 residues in the CDR3. CDR1 is SNHLY, CDR2 FYNNEI, per germline. V lost 7 bases, J lost 5 bases, and 12 bases lay in between. This entry is derived from a study of T cell changes during pregnancy in multiple sclerosis. Only in-frame clones appear in the TCRdb table, and some are missing; sequencing was by immunoSEQ multiplex PCR. This sample yields about 110,000 clones, of which 91% are seen a single time; 1.6% belongs to the top ten. The chain combines TRBV2 with TRBJ2-1; D perhaps matches TRBD1 (5 bases). This specimen was peripheral blood, taken before pregnancy. This receptor was obtained from a female donor with multiple sclerosis, enrolled in a pregnancy study. CDR3 amino acids: CASMERQNNEQFF. The CDR3 DNA follows: TGTGCCAGCATGGAAAGACAGAACAATGAGCAGTTCTTC. The full variable domain, rest sourced from reference TRBV2 and TRBJ2-1, is EPEVTQTPSHQVTQMGQEVILRCVPISNHLYFYWYRQILGQKVEFLVSFYNNEISEKSEIFDDQFSVERPDGSNFTLKIRSTKLEDSAMYFCASMERQNNEQFFGPGTRLTVL.